A selection of T cell receptor beta chains follows, all from one sample in a study of blood T cell repertoires in COVID-19. TCRdb keeps only in-frame clones here, not all; method: immunoSEQ multiplex PCR. The repertoire consists of about 220,000 clones, with 86% occurring once and the leading ten covering roughly 10%. The sample comprised peripheral blood. The receptors shown here come from a woman aged 45 to 65 with COVID-19, enrolled during active disease. CDR3s leave out the opening cysteine and the closing phenylalanine or tryptophan.

TRBV18	TRBJ1-2	ASSPGQGYGYT
TRBV30	TRBJ1-1	ASRPEGTEAF
TRBV6-5	TRBJ1-2	ASSMDRNYGYT
TRBV19	TRBJ1-2	ASSLSGTGSYGYT
TRBV5-8	TRBJ2-3	ASSLAVLVGTDTQY
TRBV27	TRBJ2-1	AVRGRGGASYNEQF
TRBV5-1	TRBJ1-4	ASSFGQGQSEKLF
TRBV5-1	TRBJ2-2	ASSSGTGGTGELF
TRBV12-5	TRBJ1-1	ASASGGGEEAF
TRBV5-4	TRBJ1-4	ASSLGKGPGDEKLF
TRBV6-5	TRBJ1-6	ATWRWADNSPLH
TRBV19	TRBJ1-5	ASSRRAEGNQPQH
TRBV7-9	TRBJ2-6	ASSLLGANVLT
TRBV5-4	TRBJ1-2	ASSLGTGGIYGYT
TRBV21-1	TRBJ2-3	ASSKISPGYSTDTQY
TRBV11-2	TRBJ2-6	ASSLGEGPGSWANVLT
TRBV10-3	TRBJ1-3	AIGRDNFSGNTIY
TRBV24-1	TRBJ2-7	ATSGGVSYEQY
TRBV10-2	TRBJ2-2	ASSERGTVDTGELF
TRBV5-6	TRBJ2-3	ASSLLAGSTDTQY
TRBV7-9	TRBJ1-4	ASSLGRGVEKLF
TRBV6-2/TRBV6-3	TRBJ1-2	ASSYSAAYGYT
TRBV2	TRBJ2-7	ASRRDEQY
TRBV19	TRBJ2-1	ASSDRANEQF
TRBV7-9	TRBJ1-4	ASSWGQGIHEKLF
TRBV3-1/TRBV3-2	TRBJ1-2	ASSLLGEAYGYT
TRBV28	TRBJ2-2	ASSSFTGELF
TRBV7-2	TRBJ2-1	ASSLAATSDNEQF
TRBV4-3	TRBJ2-1	ASSQGPTGFYNEQF